Detailed here is one T cell receptor (beta chain). The antigen is undetermined. Assay used: immunoSEQ multiplex PCR; TCRdb lists only in-frame clones, some missing. The data hold tens of thousands of clones, with 84% observed a single time. Systemic immunosuppression or autoimmune disease history was grounds to exclude patients. The data stem from a study of OX40 agonist ivuxolimab in advanced cancers. Study-wide background: Hepatocellular carcinoma, melanoma, renal cell or head and neck cancer affected the dose-escalation patients. Cohort: roughly 79% men, mean age about 60, aged about 23 to 80. Overall study findings and caveats: Averaging showed that CD8+ T cells had more expanded clones than CD4+ did.

Germline trimming cut 3 bases from V and 4 bases from J; bases unmatched to any gene: 11. The CDR3 runs to 19 residues. Germline CDR1 is KGHSH and CDR2 is LQKENI. J is TRBJ2-1 and V is TRBV18; 14 bases match TRBD2. The clonotype comes from an adult with an advanced solid tumor such as melanoma, head and neck, liver or kidney cancer. The sequencing used CD4+ or CD8+ T cells sorted from blood, collected in a trial of the OX40 agonist ivuxolimab. The CDR3: CASSPSAGTSGGSYNEQFF. For the CDR3, the DNA is TGTGCCAGCTCACCGTCCGCCGGGACTAGCGGGGGCTCTTACAATGAGCAGTTCTTC.